The text below deals with one T cell receptor (beta chain). Its antigen remains unidentified. This record belongs to a study of cytomegalovirus exposure and HLA in healthy donors. The CDR3 consists of 16 residues. Per germline, CDR1 GTSNPN and CDR2 SVGIG (reference sequence). Study findings and constraints: Prior analysis indicated that the majority of TCR beta V segments exhibited productivity approximately 87% or approximately 30% of the time.

A multiplex PCR was run with 60 Vbeta primers and 13 Jbeta primers. Some clones are missing from TCRdb's copy, which holds only in-frame ones; the method was immunoSEQ multiplex PCR. In the table there are around 110,000 clones, approximately 80% of which are singletons. This receptor was identified in a male donor in good health and CMV-seronegative. The rearrangement uses TRBV30 and TRBJ2-6, with D perhaps matching TRBD1 (5 bases). Specimen: PBMCs. DNA for the CDR3: TGTGCTTTCCGACAGAGCCTTAAAACTGGGGCCAACGTCCTGACTTTC. It encodes CAFRQSLKTGANVLTF.